This T cell receptor (beta chain) emerged from a study of T cells after yellow fever vaccination (dated by TCRdb to about 2019). Regarding the research as a whole: Libraries from fractions with low cell numbers were prepared with the SMART-Seq v4 Ultra Low Input RNA kit. To follow T-cell clones before and after both primary and booster YFV17D yellow fever vaccination, bulk TCR alpha and beta repertoires underwent longitudinal sequencing. Two healthy male donors made up the cohort, one aged 18 to 30 years and the other aged 30 to 39 years. Bulk PBMC replicates and cell subsets were isolated from blood drawn at multiple timepoints before and after both primary and secondary immunization.

Sample treatment or condition, as interpreted from the label and publication: live attenuated yellow fever vaccine strain. At every blood-draw timepoint, two biological replicates of bulk PBMCs were collected. A standard Ficoll-Paque protocol was used to isolate PBMCs from peripheral blood. TriZol was used to extract RNA from bulk PBMCs, from CD4 and CD8 fractions, and from dextramer-positive and dextramer-negative fractions. TCR cDNA was synthesized by 5'RACE template switching, which introduced a universal primer site and unique molecular identifiers. Priming for cDNA synthesis came from both the TCR alpha and TCR beta constant segments. Library amplification used two PCR steps, and the second PCR step added sample barcodes and sequencing adapters. Libraries were sequenced on Illumina HiSeq 2500 (2x100 bp) or NovaSeq (2x150 bp). In the paper's pipeline: MIGEC handled demultiplexing of reads and collapsing into UMI consensus sequences, while MiXCR performed V(D)J alignment. Vaccine-responding clonotypes were defined with edgeR using replicate PBMC samples, requiring FDR below 0.01 and a log2 fold change above 5 up to day 15. Bulk clonotypes were assigned CD4 or CD8 identity according to which sequenced CD4 or CD8 repertoire held them at higher abundance. TCRdb itself trimmed the public reads at Q25 with fastp, ran MiXCR and retained productive beta chains. Each record represents a unique CDR3 protein, reported with the most common genes and DNA among its rows. TCRdb's processing, not the authors' own work, is the source of the V and J calls. This sample lists 450,000 to 600,000 distinct CDR3 sequences; 17% were detected once. The ten top clones hold 17% of the sample.

The full study reports these points: After the booster, most clones that had expanded after primary vaccination were detected again (approximately 95% of CD4 and around 88% of CD8), suggesting broad maintenance of memory. A small share of clonotypes was detected in both CD4 and CD8 compartments, with the overlap likely arising from convergent recombination. Compared with the primary T-cell response, the secondary T-cell response was weaker but faster, peaking on day 5 rather than day 15. The study included only a couple of donors, which limits how far the findings can be generalized. Because abundant contaminating clonotypes from the bulk population could be contained in FACS-sorted repertoires, computational filtering was required.

Reading from cysteine to phenylalanine, the CDR3 counts 12 amino acids. CDR3 DNA only is kept here, 36 bases in frame from base 1. V is shortened by 5 bases, J by 8 bases, and the region joining them spans 15 bases. The germline V gene (reference sequence) specifies DFQATT as CDR1 and SNEGSKA as CDR2. This clonotype was observed many times. Its binding antigen is unknown. Per-base qualities were not stored, and no clone one base away is much larger. The chain uses TRBV20-1 and TRBJ1-1, and the D gene may be TRBD1, 6 bases matching. Sequenced material: PBMCs, taken about 5 days after the first yellow fever vaccination. This clonotype originated in a man in his late teens or twenties who received the YFV17D yellow fever vaccine. The CDR3 in this case is CSAQRGGREAFF. DNA sequence: TGCAGTGCTCAAAGGGGGGGGCGCGAAGCTTTCTTT.